The rows below give T cell receptor beta chains drawn from one sample of a study of OX40 agonist ivuxolimab in advanced cancers. The protocol was immunoSEQ multiplex PCR, while the TCRdb copy is restricted to in-frame clones and leaves out a portion. This table has under 35,000 clones, approximately 79% appearing once. This specimen was CD4+ or CD8+ T cells sorted from blood, taken in a trial of the OX40 agonist ivuxolimab. Receptors were obtained from an adult with an advanced solid tumor such as melanoma, head and neck, liver or kidney cancer. Each CDR3 is given with its conserved first and last residue. The D gene is left open where the match is weak. Part of the rows lack a size; the others show once, few, many or a class for expanded clones.

V: TRBV28; J: TRBJ1-6; size: -; D: -; CDR3: CASSRPGARSSPLHF; DNA: TGTGCCAGCAGTCGACCGGGAGCTAGGAGTTCACCCCTCCACTTT
V: TRBV6-5; J: TRBJ2-3; size: -; D: -; CDR3: CASSYGERGTDTQYF; DNA: TGTGCCAGCAGTTACGGGGAACGGGGGACAGATACGCAGTATTTT
V: TRBV5-6; J: TRBJ1-2; size: -; D: -; CDR3: CASSSVPHSDYGYTF; DNA: TGTGCCAGCAGCTCCGTGCCGCACTCTGACTATGGCTACACCTTC
V: TRBV7-9; J: TRBJ2-7; size: -; D: -; CDR3: CASSLVSGIPYEQYF; DNA: TGTGCCAGCAGCTTAGTATCCGGGATCCCCTACGAGCAGTACTTC
V: TRBV7-7; J: TRBJ2-5; size: -; D: -; CDR3: CASSLAHSGAETQYF; DNA: TGTGCCAGCAGCTTAGCGCACTCTGGGGCAGAGACCCAGTACTTC
V: TRBV5-1; J: TRBJ1-1; size: -; D: -; CDR3: CASTDGRSNTEAFF; DNA: TGCGCCAGCACCGACGGGAGGTCGAACACTGAAGCTTTCTTT
V: TRBV7-8; J: TRBJ1-1; size: -; D: -; CDR3: CASSGTVDPFSEAFF; DNA: TGTGCCAGCAGTGGGACCGTAGATCCATTTTCTGAAGCTTTCTTT
V: TRBV14; J: TRBJ1-2; size: -; D: TRBD1; CDR3: CASSQTTPGQGARGYTF; DNA: TGTGCCAGCAGCCAAACAACCCCGGGACAGGGGGCGCGAGGCTACACCTTC
V: TRBV6-1; J: TRBJ1-1; size: -; D: -; CDR3: CASSWVKHTEAFF; DNA: TGTGCCAGCAGTTGGGTGAAGCACACTGAAGCTTTCTTT
V: TRBV5-1; J: TRBJ2-1; size: -; D: TRBD2; CDR3: CASSGTSGGYNEQFF; DNA: TGCGCCAGCAGCGGGACTAGCGGGGGGTACAATGAGCAGTTCTTC
V: TRBV30; J: TRBJ2-7; size: once; D: -; CDR3: CAWSVRRPPGASYEQYF; DNA: TGTGCCTGGAGTGTTCGTCGGCCCCCAGGGGCCTCCTACGAGCAGTACTTC
V: TRBV2; J: TRBJ2-3; size: -; D: -; CDR3: CASSLLVSTDTQYF; DNA: TGTGCCAGCAGTCTTCTAGTGAGCACAGATACGCAGTATTTT
V: TRBV4-1; J: TRBJ1-2; size: once; D: -; CDR3: CASSQDARTLEGFSSYGYTF; DNA: TGCGCCAGCAGCCAAGACGCCCGGACGTTGGAGGGATTCTCCAGCTATGGCTACACCTTC
V: TRBV6-5; J: TRBJ1-1; size: -; D: -; CDR3: CASTDGLNTEAFF; DNA: TGTGCCAGCACTGACGGCCTGAACACTGAAGCTTTCTTT
V: TRBV6-5; J: TRBJ1-1; size: -; D: -; CDR3: CASSSEYRAATEAFF; DNA: TGTGCCAGCAGTTCCGAGTACAGGGCAGCGACTGAAGCTTTCTTT